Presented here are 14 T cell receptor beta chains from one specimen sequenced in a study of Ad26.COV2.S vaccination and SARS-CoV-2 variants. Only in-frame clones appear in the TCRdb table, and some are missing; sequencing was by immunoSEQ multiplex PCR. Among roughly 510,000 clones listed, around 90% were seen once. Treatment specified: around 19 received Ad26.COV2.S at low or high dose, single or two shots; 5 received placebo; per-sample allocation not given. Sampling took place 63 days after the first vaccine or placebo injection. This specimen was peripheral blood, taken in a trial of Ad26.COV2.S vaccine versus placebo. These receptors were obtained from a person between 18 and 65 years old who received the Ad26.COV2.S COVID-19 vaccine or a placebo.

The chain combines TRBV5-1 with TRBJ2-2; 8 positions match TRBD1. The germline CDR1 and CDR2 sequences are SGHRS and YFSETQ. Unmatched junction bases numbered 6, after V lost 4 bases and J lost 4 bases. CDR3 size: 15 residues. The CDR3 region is CASSLWTGSTGELFF. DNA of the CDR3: TGCGCCAGCAGCCTGTGGACAGGGAGCACCGGGGAGCTGTTTTTT.

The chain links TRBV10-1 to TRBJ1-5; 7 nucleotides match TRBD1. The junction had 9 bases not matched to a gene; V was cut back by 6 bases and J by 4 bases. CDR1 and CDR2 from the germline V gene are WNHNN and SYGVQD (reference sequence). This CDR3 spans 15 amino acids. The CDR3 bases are TGCGCCAGCAGGCCCTTTACAGGGGTAAATCAGCCCCAGCATTTT. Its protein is CASRPFTGVNQPQHF.

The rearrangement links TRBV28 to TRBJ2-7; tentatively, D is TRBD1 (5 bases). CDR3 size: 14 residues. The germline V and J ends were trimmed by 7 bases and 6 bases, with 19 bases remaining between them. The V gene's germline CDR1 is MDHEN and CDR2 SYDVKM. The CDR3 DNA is TGTGCCAGCACGGGTCCAGGGCCTGTGAGCGAGCAGTACTTC. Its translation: CASTGPGPVSEQYF.

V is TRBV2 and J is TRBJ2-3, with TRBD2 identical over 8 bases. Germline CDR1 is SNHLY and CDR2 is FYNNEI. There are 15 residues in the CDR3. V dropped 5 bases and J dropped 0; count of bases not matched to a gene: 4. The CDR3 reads CASSLLADSTDTQYF. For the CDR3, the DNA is TGTGCCAGCAGTTTACTAGCGGATAGCACAGATACGCAGTATTTT.

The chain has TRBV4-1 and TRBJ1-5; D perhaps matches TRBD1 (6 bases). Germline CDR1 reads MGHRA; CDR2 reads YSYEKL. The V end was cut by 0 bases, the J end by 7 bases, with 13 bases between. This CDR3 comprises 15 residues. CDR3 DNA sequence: TGCGCCAGCAGCCAAGAGGAGGGGGGAGGACAGCCCCAGCATTTT. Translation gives CASSQEEGGGQPQHF.

The CDR3 protein is CAWSGDRVEYGYTF. In DNA form, the CDR3 reads TGTGCCTGGAGTGGGGACAGGGTTGAGTATGGCTACACCTTC. The chain couples TRBV30 to TRBJ1-2; TRBD1 matches 9 bases. The germline CDR1 and CDR2 sequences are GTSNPN and SVGIG (reference sequence). V shed 1 base and J 5 bases; nucleotides not matched to a gene: 5. The CDR3 spans 14 residues.

In DNA, the CDR3 is TGTGCCAGCAGCTTAGATGGCGGGAAGGGAGAGACCCAGTACTTC. As protein: CASSLDGGKGETQYF. V and J are TRBV5-4 and TRBJ2-5; TRBD2 might be the D (6 bases). The V and J ends lost 2 bases and 4 bases respectively, with 15 bases between them. The length of the CDR3 is 15 residues. Germline CDR1 is SGHNT and CDR2 is YYREEE (reference sequence).

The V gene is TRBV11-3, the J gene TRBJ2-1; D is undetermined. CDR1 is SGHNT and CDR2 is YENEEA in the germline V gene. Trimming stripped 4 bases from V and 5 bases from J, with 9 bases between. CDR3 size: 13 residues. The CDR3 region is CASSSQTNNEQFF. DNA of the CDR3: TGTGCCAGCAGCTCCCAAACAAACAATGAGCAGTTCTTC.

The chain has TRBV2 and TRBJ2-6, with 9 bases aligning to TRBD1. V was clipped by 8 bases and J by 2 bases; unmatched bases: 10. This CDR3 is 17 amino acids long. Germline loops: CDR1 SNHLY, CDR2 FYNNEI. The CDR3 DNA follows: TGTGCCAGCCTTTCGGACAGGGGCCTGACTGGGGCCAACGTCCTGACTTTC. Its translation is CASLSDRGLTGANVLTF.

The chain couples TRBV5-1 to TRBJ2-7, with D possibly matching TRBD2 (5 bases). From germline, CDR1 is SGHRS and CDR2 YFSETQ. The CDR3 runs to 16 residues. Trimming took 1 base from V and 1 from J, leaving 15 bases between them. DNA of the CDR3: TGCGCCAGCAGCTTGAGATTGACGGGGAAATCCTACGAGCAGTACTTC. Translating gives CASSLRLTGKSYEQYF. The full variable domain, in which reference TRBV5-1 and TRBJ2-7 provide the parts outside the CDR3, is KAGVTQTPRYLIKTRGQQVTLSCSPISGHRSVSWYQQTPGQGLQFLFEYFSETQRNKGNFPGRFSGRQFSNSRSEMNVSTLELGDSALYLCASSLRLTGKSYEQYFGPGTRLTVT.

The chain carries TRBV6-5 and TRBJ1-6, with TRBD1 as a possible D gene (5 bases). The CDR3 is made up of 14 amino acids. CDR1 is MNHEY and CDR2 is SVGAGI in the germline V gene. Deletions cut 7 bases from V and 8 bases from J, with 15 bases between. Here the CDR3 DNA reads TGTGCCAGCACGCGGGGGAGGGTGGATTCACCCCTCCACTTT. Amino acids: CASTRGRVDSPLHF.

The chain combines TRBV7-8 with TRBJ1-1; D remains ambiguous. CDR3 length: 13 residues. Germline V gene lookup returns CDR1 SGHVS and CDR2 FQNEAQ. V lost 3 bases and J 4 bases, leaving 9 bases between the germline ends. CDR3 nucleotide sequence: TGTGCCAGCAGCTTTTTAACGGGCACTGAAGCTTTCTTT. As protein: CASSFLTGTEAFF.

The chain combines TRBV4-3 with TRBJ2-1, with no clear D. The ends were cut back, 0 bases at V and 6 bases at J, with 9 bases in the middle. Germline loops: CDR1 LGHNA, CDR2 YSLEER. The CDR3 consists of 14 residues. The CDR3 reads CASSQDPTFNEQFF. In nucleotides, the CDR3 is TGCGCCAGCAGCCAAGATCCGACTTTCAATGAGCAGTTCTTC.

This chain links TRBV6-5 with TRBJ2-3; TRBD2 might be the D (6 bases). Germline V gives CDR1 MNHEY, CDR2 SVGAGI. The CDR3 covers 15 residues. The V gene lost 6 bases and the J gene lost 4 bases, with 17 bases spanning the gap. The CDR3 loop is CASRPSAGFADTQYF. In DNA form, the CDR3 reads TGTGCCAGCAGGCCTAGCGCTGGTTTTGCAGATACGCAGTATTTT.